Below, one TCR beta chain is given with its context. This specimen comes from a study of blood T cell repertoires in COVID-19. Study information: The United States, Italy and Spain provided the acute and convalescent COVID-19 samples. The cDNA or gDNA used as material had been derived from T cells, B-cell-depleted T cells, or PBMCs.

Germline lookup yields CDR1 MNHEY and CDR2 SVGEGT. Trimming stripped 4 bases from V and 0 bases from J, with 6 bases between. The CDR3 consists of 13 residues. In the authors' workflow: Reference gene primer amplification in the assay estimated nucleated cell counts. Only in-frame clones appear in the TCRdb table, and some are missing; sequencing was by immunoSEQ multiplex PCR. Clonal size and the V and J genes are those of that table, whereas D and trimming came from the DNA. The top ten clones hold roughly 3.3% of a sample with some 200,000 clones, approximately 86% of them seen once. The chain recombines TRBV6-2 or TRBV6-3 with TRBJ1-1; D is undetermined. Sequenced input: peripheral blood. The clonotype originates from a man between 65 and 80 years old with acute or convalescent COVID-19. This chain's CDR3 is CASSLVLNTEAFF. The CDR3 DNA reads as TGTGCCAGCAGTTTAGTGTTGAACACTGAAGCTTTCTTT.